The clone carrying this TCR beta chain has a handful of counts. Its cognate antigen is unknown. This sample is drawn from a study of blood T cells in healthy people across ages. From germline, CDR1 is LGHDT and CDR2 YNNKEL (reference sequence). The CDR3 contains 15 residues. Trimming left V 1 base short and J 0 bases short, with 7 bases between. Study-level results: Per million T cells, the diversity of TCR beta decreased roughly linearly as age advanced. In long-lived donors, naive CD4+ cell counts and diversity exceeded those of aged donors.

A second PCR, run for roughly 7 to 11 cycles, used a sample-barcoded 5' primer plus a J-beta primer mix. Every molecule of cDNA carried a tag from a template-switch adaptor with 12 random nucleotides. TCRdb re-derived calls from the 5' RACE reads in MiXCR, one entry per CDR3 protein. The sample lists approximately 850,000 distinct CDR3 sequences, roughly 44% occurring once. The donors, aged roughly 6 to 90, were healthy Caucasians from Russia. The chain links TRBV3-1 to TRBJ2-1; D call uncertain. The sequence derives from a man in his sixties in good health. The sequenced sample consisted of blood. In DNA, the CDR3 is TGTGCCAGCAGCCAAGGACATTACTCCTACAATGAGCAGTTCTTC. Translating gives CASSQGHYSYNEQFF.